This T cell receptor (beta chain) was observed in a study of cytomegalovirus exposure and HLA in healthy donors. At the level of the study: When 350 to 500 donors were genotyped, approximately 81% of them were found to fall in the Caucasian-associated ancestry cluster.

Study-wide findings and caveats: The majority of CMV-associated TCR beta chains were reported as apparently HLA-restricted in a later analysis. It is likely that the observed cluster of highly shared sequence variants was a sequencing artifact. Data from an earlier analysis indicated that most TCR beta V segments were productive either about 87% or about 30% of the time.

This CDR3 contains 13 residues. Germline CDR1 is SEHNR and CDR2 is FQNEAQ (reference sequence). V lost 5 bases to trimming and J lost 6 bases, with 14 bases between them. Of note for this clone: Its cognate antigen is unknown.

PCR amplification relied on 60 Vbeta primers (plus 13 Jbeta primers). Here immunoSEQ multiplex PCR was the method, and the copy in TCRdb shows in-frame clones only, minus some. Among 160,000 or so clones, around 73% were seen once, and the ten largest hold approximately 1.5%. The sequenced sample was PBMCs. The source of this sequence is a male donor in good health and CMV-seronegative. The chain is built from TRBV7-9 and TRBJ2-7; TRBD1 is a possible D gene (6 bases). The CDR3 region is CASSQTGPREQYF. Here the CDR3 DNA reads TGTGCCAGCAGCCAAACAGGGCCGCGCGAGCAGTACTTC. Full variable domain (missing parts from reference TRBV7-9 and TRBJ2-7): DTGVSQNPRHKITKRGQNVTFRCDPISEHNRLYWYRQTLGQGPEFLTYFQNEAQLEKSRLLSDRFSAERPKGSFSTLEIQRTEQGDSAMYLCASSQTGPREQYFGPGTRLTVT.